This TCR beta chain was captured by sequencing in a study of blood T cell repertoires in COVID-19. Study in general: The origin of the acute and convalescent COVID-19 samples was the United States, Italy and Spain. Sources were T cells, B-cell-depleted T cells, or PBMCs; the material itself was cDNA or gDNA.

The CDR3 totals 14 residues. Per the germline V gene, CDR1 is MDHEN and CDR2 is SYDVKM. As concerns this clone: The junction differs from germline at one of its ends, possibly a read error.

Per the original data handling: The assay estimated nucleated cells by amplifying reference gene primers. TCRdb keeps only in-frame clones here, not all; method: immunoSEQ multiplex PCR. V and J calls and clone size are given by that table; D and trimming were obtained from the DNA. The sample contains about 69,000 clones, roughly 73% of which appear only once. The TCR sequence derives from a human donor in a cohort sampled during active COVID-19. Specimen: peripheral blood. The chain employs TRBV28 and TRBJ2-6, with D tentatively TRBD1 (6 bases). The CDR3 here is CASYGGTGANILTF. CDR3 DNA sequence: TGTGCCAGCTATGGGGGCACTGGGGCCAACATCCTGACTTTC.